The sequence of this T cell receptor (beta chain) was determined in a study of T cells after yellow fever vaccination. Trimming cost V 5 bases and J 2 bases; bases outside gene matches: 5. CDR1 and CDR2 from the germline V gene are ENHRY and SYGVKD. The CDR3 has 14 amino acids. TCRdb passed the 5' RACE reads through MiXCR, listing each CDR3 protein once. Among 250,000 to 350,000 distinct CDR3 sequences listed, approximately 4.5% were seen once. This clonotype was seen a handful of times. Material: PBMCs, obtained 15 days after the yellow fever booster vaccination. J is TRBJ2-5 and V is TRBV10-3, with 7 positions matching TRBD1. This TCR was recovered from a young man who received the YFV17D yellow fever vaccine. CDR3 loop: CAISPRDRQETQYF. CDR3 coding DNA: TGTGCCATCAGTCCACGGGACAGACAAGAGACCCAGTACTTC.